Listed below are T cell receptor beta chains from one sample, sequenced in a study of quantifying T cell responses using KT2 cells. Using its own MiXCR run on the UMI-ligation and nested PCR reads, TCRdb lists one record per CDR3 protein. Of approximately 50,000 distinct CDR3 sequences in the sample, approximately 10% were seen once. The specimen was PBMCs spiked with cells of the T cell clone KT2. These receptor sequences come from a human donor. The CDR3 runs from the conserved cysteine through the conserved F or W. Fields, in order: J gene, V gene, clone size, D gene, CDR3 protein, CDR3 DNA. A D gene is named only where the DNA matches it firmly. Clone size appears in some rows only: once, few, many, or a class for an expanded clone.

TRBJ2-6 | TRBV18 | many | TRBD1 | CASSPGTAPQGVLTF | TGTGCCAGCTCACCCGGGACAGCCCCCCAGGGGGTCCTGACTTTC
TRBJ1-3 | TRBV10-3 | - | - | CAINGAGSGNTIYF | TGTGCCATCAATGGGGCAGGGTCTGGAAACACCATATATTTT
TRBJ2-1 | TRBV5-1 | - | TRBD1 | CASSLRTGSNNEQFF | TGCGCCAGCAGCTTGAGGACAGGGAGTAACAATGAGCAGTTCTTC
TRBJ1-4 | TRBV3-1 | - | - | CASSQVAGNEKLFF | TGTGCCAGCAGCCAAGTGGCCGGTAATGAAAAACTGTTTTTT
TRBJ2-1 | TRBV7-2 | - | - | CASSLRREREQFF | TGTGCCAGCAGCTTACGCAGGGAACGAGAGCAGTTCTTC
TRBJ2-7 | TRBV28 | - | TRBD1 | CASSLRGLYEQYF | TGTGCCAGCAGTTTGAGGGGGCTATACGAGCAGTACTTC
TRBJ1-1 | TRBV12-3/TRBV12-4 | few | - | CASSPILNTEAFF | TGTGCCAGCAGTCCGATCCTGAACACTGAAGCTTTCTTT
TRBJ2-2 | TRBV12-3/TRBV12-4 | - | - | CASSLKNTGELFF | TGTGCCAGCAGTTTAAAAAACACCGGGGAGCTGTTTTTT
TRBJ2-4 | TRBV7-9 | few | - | CASKSLGGGTTDIQYF | TGTGCCAGCAAATCCTTGGGGGGAGGGACAACTGACATTCAGTACTTC
TRBJ2-5 | TRBV11-2 | few | TRBD2 | CASSLEGSGGKETQYF | TGTGCCAGCAGCTTAGAGGGGAGCGGGGGGAAAGAGACCCAGTACTTC
TRBJ2-3 | TRBV7-2 | many | TRBD2 | CASSLGPSGLSTDTQYF | TGTGCCAGCAGCTTAGGGCCTAGCGGACTTAGCACAGATACGCAGTATTTT
TRBJ2-2 | TRBV20-1 | few | TRBD2 | CSASELAGGWDTGELFF | TGCAGTGCTAGCGAACTAGCGGGAGGTTGGGACACCGGGGAGCTGTTTTTT
TRBJ2-3 | TRBV29-1 | few | TRBD2 | CSVEGGLAADTQYF | TGCAGCGTTGAAGGGGGCCTAGCGGCAGATACGCAGTATTTT
TRBJ2-1 | TRBV3-1 | - | TRBD2 | CASSQSGLPEVNEQFF | TGTGCCAGCAGCCAGTCGGGACTACCCGAGGTCAATGAGCAGTTCTTC
TRBJ2-3 | TRBV29-1 | many | TRBD2 | CSADLAGDGTQYF | TGCAGCGCGGACCTAGCGGGAGATGGGACGCAGTATTTT
TRBJ2-5 | TRBV7-3 | few | TRBD2 | CASSPTGGEETQYF | TGTGCCAGCAGCCCGACGGGGGGGGAAGAGACCCAGTACTTC
TRBJ2-7 | TRBV30 | many | TRBD2 | CAWSAGGSSYEQYF | TGTGCCTGGAGTGCCGGGGGGAGCTCCTACGAGCAGTACTTC
TRBJ2-4 | TRBV7-9 | few | - | CASSLGLGGTKNIQYF | TGTGCCAGCAGCTTAGGACTCGGCGGGACCAAAAACATTCAGTACTTC
TRBJ1-1 | TRBV29-1 | many | - | CSVPKAEGSTEAFF | TGCAGCGTTCCCAAAGCGGAGGGGAGCACTGAAGCTTTCTTT
TRBJ1-5 | TRBV18 | few | - | CASSPGGYSNQPQHF | TGTGCCAGCTCACCAGGGGGTTATAGCAATCAGCCCCAGCATTTT
TRBJ2-7 | TRBV2 | few | - | CASCAGAGEQYF | TGTGCCAGCTGCGCGGGGGCCGGAGAGCAGTACTTC
TRBJ2-1 | TRBV25-1 | few | - | CASSKTAYNEQFF | TGTGCCAGCAGTAAGACGGCCTACAATGAGCAGTTCTTC
TRBJ2-7 | TRBV5-1 | - | TRBD1 | CASSFDRVGTYEQYF | TGCGCCAGCAGCTTCGACAGGGTAGGGACCTACGAGCAGTACTTC
TRBJ2-5 | TRBV10-2 | few | - | CASSELGRKETQYF | TGCGCCAGCAGTGAGTTGGGGCGAAAAGAGACCCAGTACTTC
TRBJ2-1 | TRBV5-5 | few | TRBD2 | CASSRALPSGRPPEQFF | TGTGCCAGCAGCCGCGCCCTACCTAGCGGGAGGCCCCCCGAGCAGTTCTTC
TRBJ2-1 | TRBV12-3/TRBV12-4 | - | - | CASSGRQVPSSYNEQFF | TGTGCCAGCAGTGGTAGACAGGTACCCAGCTCCTACAATGAGCAGTTCTTC
TRBJ1-2 | TRBV12-3/TRBV12-4 | - | - | CASSLVVLGNYGYTF | TGTGCCAGCAGTTTAGTCGTTTTAGGGAACTATGGCTACACCTTC
TRBJ2-5 | TRBV4-1 | - | - | CASSQEEGARTQYF | TGCGCCAGCAGCCAAGAGGAGGGGGCTAGGACCCAGTACTTC
TRBJ2-1 | TRBV28 | - | TRBD1 | CASSLSFTGTVNEQFF | TGTGCCAGCAGTTTATCTTTTACAGGGACAGTAAATGAGCAGTTCTTC
TRBJ2-7 | TRBV10-3 | - | TRBD1 | CAISTTGGPGEQYF | TGTGCCATCAGTACCACAGGGGGGCCTGGCGAGCAGTACTTC
TRBJ2-7 | TRBV6-1 | few | - | CASSEEWTDQPAFYEQYF | TGTGCCAGCAGTGAAGAGTGGACGGATCAACCGGCCTTTTACGAGCAGTACTTC
TRBJ1-1 | TRBV7-3 | many | - | CASSWTTNTEAFF | TGTGCCAGCAGCTGGACAACGAACACTGAAGCTTTCTTT
TRBJ2-3 | TRBV15 | many | - | CATRDSTDTQYF | TGTGCCACCAGGGACAGCACAGATACGCAGTATTTT
TRBJ1-4 | TRBV6-5 | - | - | CASSYSIQGSNEKLFF | TGTGCCAGCAGTTACTCGATTCAGGGATCGAATGAAAAACTGTTTTTT
TRBJ1-2 | TRBV6-1 | few | - | CASSRLTSYTF | TGTGCCAGCTCCCGTCTAACCTCCTACACCTTC
TRBJ2-7 | TRBV6-2/TRBV6-3 | few | TRBD2 | CASSYLSGRPTGEQYF | TGTGCCAGCAGTTATTTGAGCGGGAGGCCGACCGGCGAGCAGTACTTC
TRBJ1-2 | TRBV12-3/TRBV12-4 | few | - | CASSLAGGVSLGYTF | TGTGCCAGCAGTTTAGCAGGAGGGGTATCGCTGGGCTACACCTTC
TRBJ1-5 | TRBV20-1 | many | - | CSARTLRDSNQPQHF | TGCAGTGCCCGTACCCTCAGGGATAGCAATCAGCCCCAGCATTTT
TRBJ2-5 | TRBV5-1 | few | TRBD1 | CASILTGGMQETQYF | TGCGCCAGCATATTGACAGGGGGTATGCAAGAGACCCAGTACTTC
TRBJ2-4 | TRBV4-1 | few | TRBD1 | CASSRTGMLAKNIQYF | TGCGCCAGCAGTCGGACAGGGATGCTAGCCAAAAACATTCAGTACTTC
TRBJ2-3 | TRBV11-3 | few | TRBD1 | CASSRGQGIPFTDTQYF | TGTGCCAGCAGCCGGGGACAGGGGATTCCCTTCACAGATACGCAGTATTTT